A single sample is the source of the 20 T cell receptor beta chains below, sequenced in a study of shared T cell receptors in the human thymus. This table comes from immunoSEQ multiplex PCR, and its TCRdb copy is limited to in-frame clones, with some not included. Found here are approximately 580,000 clones, about 80% of them singletons; the top ten hold about 0.012%. In addition, the sample was reused for a study of human thymus T cells.

Sequencing was done on a sample of thymocytes. The receptors derive from a boy in the first two years of life with a congenital heart defect.

This clone was counted a single time. The chain carries TRBV14 and TRBJ1-4; D gene ambiguous. Germline CDR1 and CDR2: SGHDN and FVKESK. CDR3 size: 14 residues. With 0 bases removed from V and 8 bases from J, the gap between germline ends came to 10 bases. CDR3 nucleotides: TGTGCCAGCAGCCAAGAGAGAGGGCCGGAAAAACTGTTTTTT. This translates into CASSQERGPEKLFF.

This clone has a handful of counts. The genes are TRBV5-4 and TRBJ1-2, with 10 bases aligning to TRBD1. V trimming: 6 bases; J trimming: 0 bases; junction bases outside the gene matches: 2. The germline V gene encodes CDR1 SGHNT and CDR2 YYREEE (reference sequence). The CDR3 is made up of 14 amino acids. CDR3 bases: TGTGCCAGCACGGGACAGGGGCCTAACTATGGCTACACCTTC. Translation: CASTGQGPNYGYTF.

This sequence joins TRBV5-6 and TRBJ2-5; 10 positions agree with TRBD1. This CDR3 spans 16 amino acids. Germline CDR1 reads SGHDT; CDR2 reads YYEEEE. The J segment lost 3 bases and the V segment lost 4 bases, leaving 9 bases of the junction unmatched. CDR3 amino acids: CASSVDRDRGKETQYF. The DNA for the CDR3 is TGTGCCAGCAGCGTAGACCGGGACAGGGGAAAAGAGACCCAGTACTTC.

This chain connects TRBV5-6 to TRBJ1-2; D remains ambiguous. Germline V lookup: CDR1 SGHDT, CDR2 YYEEEE. Trimming removed 0 bases at V and 6 bases at J, with 18 bases between. CDR3 length: 16 amino acids. CDR3 residues: CASSLATGVHPHGYTF. The CDR3 coding sequence is TGTGCCAGCAGCTTGGCTACCGGGGTGCACCCTCATGGCTACACCTTC.

This chain connects TRBV2 to TRBJ1-2, with 12 bases lining up with TRBD1. Trimming removed 5 bases from V and 4 bases from J; junction bases left unmatched: 8. The CDR3 sequence is 16 residues long. Germline V gene data show CDR1 as SNHLY and CDR2 as FYNNEI. The CDR3, as DNA: TGTGCCAGCAGTTACCGGGACAGGGGGCAAATCTATGGCTACACCTTC. Translation: CASSYRDRGQIYGYTF. The whole variable domain, remainder taken from reference TRBV2 and TRBJ1-2, is EPEVTQTPSHQVTQMGQEVILRCVPISNHLYFYWYRQILGQKVEFLVSFYNNEISEKSEIFDDQFSVERPDGSNFTLKIRSTKLEDSAMYFCASSYRDRGQIYGYTFGSGTRLTVV.

The chain couples TRBV12-5 to TRBJ1-3; a weak D match, TRBD1 (6 bases). V lost 5 bases and J lost 0, with 14 bases in between. Germline V gives CDR1 LGHNT, CDR2 FRNRAP. The CDR3 is 16 amino acids. Written as DNA, the CDR3 is TGTGCTAGTGGTCGAACCGGGACAACCTCTGGAAACACCATATATTTT. This codes for CASGRTGTTSGNTIYF. Combining the CDR3 with reference TRBV12-5 and TRBJ1-3 gives the whole variable domain DARVTQTPRHKVTEMGQEVTMRCQPILGHNTVFWYRQTMMQGLELLAYFRNRAPLDDSGMPKDRFSAEMPDATLATLKIQPSEPRDSAVYFCASGRTGTTSGNTIYFGEGSWLTVV.

The V and J genes are TRBV4-3 and TRBJ2-7; 7 nucleotides match TRBD2. V lost 0 bases, J lost 5 bases, and 7 bases stayed unmatched. This CDR3 is 15 amino acids long. CDR1 and CDR2 (germline): LGHNA, YSLEER. The CDR3 sequence: CASSQDSSGKNEQYF. The CDR3 DNA follows: TGCGCCAGCAGCCAAGATTCTAGCGGCAAAAACGAGCAGTACTTC.

V is TRBV4-1 and J is TRBJ2-7; D is unclear. CDR3 size: 14 residues. Germline V gene lookup returns CDR1 MGHRA and CDR2 YSYEKL. V was cut by 4 bases and J by 6 bases, with 16 bases left in between. This CDR3 is CASSPTSYSLEQYF. CDR3 nucleotides: TGCGCCAGCAGCCCCACCTCTTACAGCCTCGAGCAGTACTTC.

The chain has TRBV7-9 and TRBJ2-5; D remains ambiguous. Trimming took off 4 bases at V and 4 bases at J, with 10 bases between the two ends. Germline V gene data show CDR1 as SEHNR and CDR2 as FQNEAQ (reference sequence). The CDR3 is 13 amino acids. For the CDR3, the DNA is TGTGCCAGCAGCTCCCCAAGTAGAGAGACCCAGTACTTC. It encodes CASSSPSRETQYF. Looking up the rest from reference TRBV7-9 and TRBJ2-5 gives the full variable domain: DTGVSQNPRHKITKRGQNVTFRCDPISEHNRLYWYRQTLGQGPEFLTYFQNEAQLEKSRLLSDRFSAERPKGSFSTLEIQRTEQGDSAMYLCASSSPSRETQYFGPGTRLLVL.

This clone was found a few times. J is TRBJ2-7 and V is TRBV6-1; D is unresolved. Germline V lookup: CDR1 MNHNS, CDR2 SASEGT. With 2 bases removed from V and 9 bases from J, the gap between germline ends came to 14 bases. This CDR3 has 13 residues. The CDR3, as DNA: TGTGCCAGCAGTGAAAGATGCCCGAGATGGCAGTACTTC. This translates into CASSERCPRWQYF.

J is TRBJ1-1 and V is TRBV6-1; 7 bases agree with TRBD1. This CDR3 contains 13 residues. Germline trimming cut 6 bases from V and 1 base from J; bases unmatched to any gene: 2. Per germline, CDR1 MNHNS and CDR2 SASEGT. The CDR3 sequence: CASRGQRNTEAFF. DNA for the CDR3: TGTGCCAGCAGGGGACAGAGGAACACTGAAGCTTTCTTT.

This rearrangement joins TRBV7-2 to TRBJ2-6, with D possibly being TRBD1 (6 bases). V lost 5 bases and J lost 0, with 11 bases in between. The CDR3 contains 16 residues. Germline V gene data show CDR1 as SGHTA and CDR2 as FQGNSA. CDR3 protein: CASSRDTYSGANVLTF. The CDR3 DNA reads TGTGCCAGCAGCCGGGACACCTACTCTGGGGCCAACGTCCTGACTTTC.

This clone showed up just a few times. The chain recombines TRBV7-9 with TRBJ1-2, with no clear D. The CDR3 runs 11 residues. The germline gives CDR1 SEHNR, CDR2 FQNEAQ (reference sequence). V lost 2 bases and J 8 bases, leaving 6 bases between the germline ends. The CDR3 nucleotides are TGTGCCAGCAGCTTACCCCAAGGCTACACCTTC. Translating gives CASSLPQGYTF.

The chain carries TRBV18 and TRBJ1-2, with 9 bases identical to TRBD1. After removal of 3 bases from V and 2 bases from J, the junction contained 4 bases not matched to a gene. This CDR3 is built from 15 residues. Germline CDR1 reads KGHSH; CDR2 reads LQKENI. In DNA form, the CDR3 reads TGTGCCAGCTCACCGCGGACAGGGGAGAACTATGGCTACACCTTC. Amino acid sequence: CASSPRTGENYGYTF.

This sequence joins TRBV7-9 and TRBJ1-4, with 7 nucleotides matching TRBD1. The germline gives CDR1 SEHNR, CDR2 FQNEAQ (reference sequence). The CDR3 has 14 amino acids. Trimming at V came to 5 bases and at J to 4 bases, leaving 4 bases not matched to a gene. The CDR3 nucleotides are TGTGCCAGCAGCACACAGGGGCATAATGAAAAACTGTTTTTT. Translated: CASSTQGHNEKLFF.

The V call is TRBV4-2, the J call TRBJ1-1, with 7 positions matching TRBD1. The trim removed 5 bases at V and 1 base at J, leaving 19 bases unmatched. The CDR3 contains 19 residues. Germline CDR1 reads LGHNA; CDR2 reads YNFKEQ. The CDR3 DNA sequence: TGTGCCAGCAGCTACGGCTGGGTCGTAGGGGGCTTCTCGAACACTGAAGCTTTCTTT. Translated, it gives CASSYGWVVGGFSNTEAFF.

The chain employs TRBV5-6 and TRBJ2-5; 14 nucleotides match TRBD2. This CDR3 has 18 residues. V lost 4 bases and J lost 2; bases outside the gene matches: 10. Germline values: CDR1 SGHDT, CDR2 YYEEEE. The DNA for the CDR3 is TGTGCCAGCAGCCCGCCGGGACTAGCGGGAGTAGGGCAAGAGACCCAGTACTTC. This codes for CASSPPGLAGVGQETQYF.

The chain employs TRBV5-6 and TRBJ2-7; 9 bases are a match to TRBD1. The CDR3 loop spans 15 amino acids. Germline V lookup: CDR1 SGHDT, CDR2 YYEEEE. The junction had 9 bases not matched to a gene; V was cut back by 5 bases and J by 3 bases. The CDR3 protein is CASSLRDRVVYEQYF. In DNA, the CDR3 is TGTGCCAGCAGTCTCCGGGACAGGGTGGTCTACGAGCAGTACTTC.

This clone was counted between two and nine times. The genes are TRBV27 and TRBJ1-1; D possibly corresponds to TRBD1 (6 bases). The CDR3 is 14 residues long. Trimming left V 8 bases short and J 4 bases short, with 17 bases between. Germline lookup yields CDR1 MNHEY and CDR2 SMNVEV (reference sequence). CDR3 loop: CASREGGDPTEAFF. For the CDR3, the DNA is TGTGCCAGCCGGGAAGGGGGGGACCCCACTGAAGCTTTCTTT.

This sequence joins TRBV11-2 and TRBJ1-3, with D unclear. The germline V gene has CDR1 SGHAT and CDR2 FQNNGV. V lost 8 bases, J lost 0 bases, and 11 bases lay in between. The CDR3 sequence is 14 residues long. The CDR3 sequence: CASSPGASGNTIYF. CDR3 nucleotide sequence: TGTGCCAGCTCACCGGGAGCCTCTGGAAACACCATATATTTT. Looking up the rest from reference TRBV11-2 and TRBJ1-3 gives the full variable domain: EAGVAQSPRYKIIEKRQSVAFWCNPISGHATLYWYQQILGQGPKLLIQFQNNGVVDDSQLPKDRFSAERLKGVDSTLKIQPAKLEDSAVYLCASSPGASGNTIYFGEGSWLTVV.